Below, 10 T cell receptor beta chains from the same sample are listed, as sequenced in a study of technical replicates of blood from a few donors. Repertoires were generated with immunoSEQ multiplex PCR, while TCRdb's copy carries only in-frame clones and drops some. The profile shows about 75,000 clones, around 97% of them singletons. The material sequenced was T cells isolated from PBMCs. Source of these receptors: a human donor in good health.

The genes are TRBV6-5 and TRBJ2-7; 12 nucleotides match TRBD2. The junction had 10 bases not matched to a gene; V was cut back by 4 bases and J by 6 bases. Germline V CDR1 and CDR2: MNHEY, SVGAGI. This CDR3 comprises 16 residues. The CDR3 sequence: CASSSPRTSGILEQYF. The CDR3 DNA reads TGTGCCAGCAGTTCCCCTCGGACTAGCGGGATCCTCGAGCAGTACTTC.

The chain joins TRBV5-8 to TRBJ1-5; a weak D match, TRBD1 (6 bases). The CDR3 consists of 15 residues. Trimming removed 0 bases at V and 0 bases at J, with 7 bases between. The V gene's germline CDR1 is SGHTS and CDR2 YDEGEE. Here the CDR3 DNA reads TGTGCCAGCAGCTTGGGGGGGCGTAGCAATCAGCCCCAGCATTTT. Translating gives CASSLGGRSNQPQHF.

V usage is TRBV29-1 and J usage is TRBJ2-1, with 13 bases identical to TRBD2. Germline V gene lookup returns CDR1 SQVTM and CDR2 ANQGSEA. Trimming at V came to 7 bases and at J to 6 bases, leaving 3 bases not matched to a gene. The CDR3 length is 13 residues. The CDR3 loop reads CSAGLAGPNEQFF. The CDR3, as DNA: TGCAGCGCGGGACTAGCGGGGCCCAATGAGCAGTTCTTC.

The rearrangement links TRBV7-9 to TRBJ2-7; 8 bases match TRBD1. Germline V gene sequence: CDR1 SEHNR, CDR2 FQNEAQ (reference sequence). V shed 5 bases, J shed 3 bases, and the junction held 3 bases outside the gene matches. The CDR3 length is 13 residues. This CDR3 is CASSTGQGYEQYF. The DNA for the CDR3 is TGTGCCAGCAGCACAGGACAGGGCTACGAGCAGTACTTC.

The gene calls are TRBV6-6 and TRBJ1-4, with 9 positions matching TRBD1. The CDR3 contains 13 residues. Germline values: CDR1 MNHNY, CDR2 SVGAGI (reference sequence). V shed 11 bases and J 7 bases; nucleotides not matched to a gene: 8. Here the CDR3 reads CAGKQGAGEKLFF. CDR3 nucleotide sequence: TGTGCCGGCAAACAGGGGGCGGGTGAAAAACTGTTTTTT.

The chain couples TRBV7-9 to TRBJ1-1, with a possible D match to TRBD1 (5 bases). Trimming took off 0 bases at V and 1 base at J, with 12 bases between the two ends. Germline V CDR1 and CDR2: SEHNR, FQNEAQ (reference sequence). CDR3 length: 16 residues. CDR3 region: CASSLARAIENTEAFF. The CDR3 DNA reads as TGTGCCAGCAGCTTAGCCAGGGCTATAGAGAACACTGAAGCTTTCTTT. Based on the CDR3 plus reference TRBV7-9 and TRBJ1-1, the full variable domain is DTGVSQNPRHKITKRGQNVTFRCDPISEHNRLYWYRQTLGQGPEFLTYFQNEAQLEKSRLLSDRFSAERPKGSFSTLEIQRTEQGDSAMYLCASSLARAIENTEAFFGQGTRLTVV.

This rearrangement joins TRBV11-2 to TRBJ2-7, with 7 positions matching TRBD1. CDR3 length: 12 residues. V dropped 2 bases and J dropped 9; count of bases not matched to a gene: 4. CDR1 is SGHAT and CDR2 is FQNNGV in the germline V gene. The CDR3 DNA reads TGTGCCAGCAGCTTAACAGGGGACGGGCAGTACTTC. Its translation: CASSLTGDGQYF.

The chain combines TRBV29-1 with TRBJ2-7; TRBD2 agrees at 8 bases. The CDR3 sequence is 15 residues long. Germline V CDR1 and CDR2: SQVTM, ANQGSEA. Unmatched junction bases numbered 10, after V lost 4 bases and J lost 2 bases. DNA of the CDR3: TGCAGCGTTGGTCCGGGAGGGCCAAATCCCTACGAGCAGTACTTC. Protein sequence: CSVGPGGPNPYEQYF.

V usage is TRBV27 and J usage is TRBJ2-2; maybe TRBD2 (6 bases). CDR3 length: 15 amino acids. V lost 1 base to trimming and J lost 5 bases, with 11 bases between them. Germline V gene sequence: CDR1 MNHEY, CDR2 SMNVEV (reference sequence). The CDR3 bases are TGTGCCAGCAGTTTATGGTCCGGGAGTACCGGGGAGCTGTTTTTT. Protein product: CASSLWSGSTGELFF.

The J gene is TRBJ2-5, the V gene TRBV6-1, with D maybe TRBD2 (6 bases). Germline CDR1 MNHNS, CDR2 SASEGT. The CDR3 has 13 amino acids. V lost 2 bases and J lost 5, with 9 bases in between. CDR3 nucleotide sequence: TGTGCCAGCAGTGAAAGAGGAGGGGAGACCCAGTACTTC. Protein sequence: CASSERGGETQYF.